Listed here are 5 T cell receptor beta chains from one sample, sequenced in a study of Ad26.COV2.S vaccination and SARS-CoV-2 variants (dated by TCRdb to the early 2020s). The protocol used for the library was the immunoSEQ multiplex PCR assay. TCRdb took over this immuneACCESS table, retaining in-frame rearrangements with V and J assigned. Such tables are incomplete; in checked studies, under half of the missing clones stem from an unresolved V gene, and the remainder is unexplained. Across this sample there are a few hundred thousand clones, with 83% seen only once. 7.4% of the sample comes from the top ten. What this sample's treatment or condition label stands for: about 20 received Ad26.COV2.S at low or high dose, single or two shots; about 5 received placebo; per-sample allocation not given. For vaccine and placebo recipients, repertoires were sequenced using samples collected on day 63 after the first injection.

Here the sequenced sample was peripheral blood, taken in a trial of Ad26.COV2.S vaccine versus placebo. The receptors originated from a person between 18 and 60 years old who received the Ad26.COV2.S COVID-19 vaccine or a placebo.

V usage is TRBV5-1 and J usage is TRBJ1-1; the match to TRBD1 covers 7 bases. The CDR3 is made up of 14 amino acids. With 5 bases clipped from V and 4 bases from J, the junction kept 8 bases outside the gene matches. The germline CDR1 and CDR2 sequences are SGHRS and YFSETQ. The DNA for the CDR3 is TGCGCCAGCAGGGTACAGGGGCGCAGCACTGAAGCTTTCTTT. Translated: CASRVQGRSTEAFF.

The V and J genes are TRBV6-1 and TRBJ2-5; possibly TRBD1 for D (5 bases). CDR3 length equals 17 residues. Trimming shortened V by 4 bases and J by 3 bases, and 21 bases separated the two germline ends. Germline V lookup: CDR1 MNHNS, CDR2 SASEGT. The CDR3 loop is CASSGGLLFGPKETQYF. The CDR3 DNA follows: TGTGCCAGCAGTGGGGGCCTTCTTTTCGGACCCAAAGAGACCCAGTACTTC.

The rearrangement uses TRBV29-1 and TRBJ2-3, with 9 nucleotides matching TRBD2. The germline V gene encodes CDR1 SQVTM and CDR2 ANQGSEA. CDR3 length: 14 amino acids. Germline trimming cut 3 bases from V and 2 bases from J; bases unmatched to any gene: 3. The CDR3 nucleotides read TGCAGCGTTGAGACTAGCGGCCACACAGATACGCAGTATTTT. This encodes CSVETSGHTDTQYF.

The CDR3 here is CASSQDSNQPQHF. CDR3 sequence (DNA): TGTGCCAGCAGCCAAGACTCGAATCAGCCCCAGCATTTT. The J gene is TRBJ1-5, the V gene TRBV14; D gene uncertain. CDR3 length: 13 residues. V dropped 0 bases and J dropped 4 bases, with 4 bases sitting between them. Germline assignment: CDR1 SGHDN and CDR2 FVKESK.

The chain joins TRBV4-1 to TRBJ2-7; the D is unclear. Germline CDR1 MGHRA, CDR2 YSYEKL. V shed 0 bases and J shed 2 bases, with 5 bases lying between them. This CDR3 comprises 13 residues. The CDR3 sequence is CASSQDKAYEQYF. The CDR3 coding sequence is TGCGCCAGCAGCCAAGACAAAGCCTACGAGCAGTACTTC.